This entry concerns a single TCR beta chain. One entry per CDR3 protein results from TCRdb running MiXCR on the RACE reads. The data show under 450,000 distinct CDR3 sequences, approximately 5% seen once. This sample stems from a study of human T cells and chemical hapten exposure. Study overall: Mostly female patients had alopecia areata, totalis or universalis.

Time point indicated: patch test 1, 2 weeks after DPC sensitization. Described treatment: therapeutic diphenylcyclopropenone sensitization with weekly scalp DPC. Prior to application of each patch test, blood was drawn. Donors were 18 to 70-year-old alopecia patients suitable for DPC. Sequencing started from total RNA isolated from unfractionated whole blood. This specimen consisted of whole blood, obtained in connection with sensitization to the hapten diphenylcyclopropenone (DPC). The TCR was taken from a woman between 45 and 60 years old with alopecia areata. Some clones in this sample may be carry-over from other donors' samples.

The CDR3, as DNA: TGTGCCAGCAGCTTAGTACCCGGGAGGGCTAGCGAGCAGTACTTC. This codes for CASSLVPGRASEQYF. The chain uses TRBV7-9 and TRBJ2-7; 8 nucleotides line up with TRBD2. CDR1 is SEHNR, CDR2 FQNEAQ, per germline (reference sequence). J was trimmed by 6 bases and V by 1 base; bases with no gene match: 8. This CDR3 region has 15 residues.